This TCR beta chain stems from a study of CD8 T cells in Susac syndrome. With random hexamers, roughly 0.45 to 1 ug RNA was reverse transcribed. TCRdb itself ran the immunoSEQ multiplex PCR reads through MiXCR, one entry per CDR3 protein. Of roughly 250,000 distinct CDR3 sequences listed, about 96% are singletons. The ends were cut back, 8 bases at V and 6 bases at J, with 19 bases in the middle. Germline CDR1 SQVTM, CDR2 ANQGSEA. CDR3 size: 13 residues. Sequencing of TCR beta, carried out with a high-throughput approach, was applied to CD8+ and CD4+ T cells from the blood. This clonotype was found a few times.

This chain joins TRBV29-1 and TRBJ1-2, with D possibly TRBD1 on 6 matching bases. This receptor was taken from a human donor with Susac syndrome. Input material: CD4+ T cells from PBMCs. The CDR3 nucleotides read TGCAGCTCCTTTACAGGGATGAGCGATGGCTACACCTTC. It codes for CSSFTGMSDGYTF. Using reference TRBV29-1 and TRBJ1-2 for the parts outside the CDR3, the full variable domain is SAVISQKPSRDICQRGTSLTIQCQVDSQVTMMFWYRQQPGQSLTLIATANQGSEATYESGFVIDKFPISRPNLTFSTLTVSNMSPEDSSIYLCSSFTGMSDGYTFGSGTRLTVV.